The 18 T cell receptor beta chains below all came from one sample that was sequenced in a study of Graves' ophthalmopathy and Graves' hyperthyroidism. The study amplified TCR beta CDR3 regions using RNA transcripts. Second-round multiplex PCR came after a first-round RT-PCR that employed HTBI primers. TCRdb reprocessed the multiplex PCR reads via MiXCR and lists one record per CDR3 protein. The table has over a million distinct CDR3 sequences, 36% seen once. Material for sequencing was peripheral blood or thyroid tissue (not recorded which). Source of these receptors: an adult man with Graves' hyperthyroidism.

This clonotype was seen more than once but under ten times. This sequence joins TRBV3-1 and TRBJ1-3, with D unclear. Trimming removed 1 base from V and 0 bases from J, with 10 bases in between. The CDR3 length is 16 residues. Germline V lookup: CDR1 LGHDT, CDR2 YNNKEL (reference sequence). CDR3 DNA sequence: TGTGCCAGCAGCCAAGGATCAACTCTCTCTGGAAACACCATATATTTT. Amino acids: CASSQGSTLSGNTIYF. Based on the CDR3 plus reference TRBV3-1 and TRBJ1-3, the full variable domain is DTAVSQTPKYLVTQMGNDKSIKCEQNLGHDTMYWYKQDSKKFLKIMFSYNNKELIINETVPNRFSPKSPDKAHLNLHINSLELGDSAVYFCASSQGSTLSGNTIYFGEGSWLTVV.

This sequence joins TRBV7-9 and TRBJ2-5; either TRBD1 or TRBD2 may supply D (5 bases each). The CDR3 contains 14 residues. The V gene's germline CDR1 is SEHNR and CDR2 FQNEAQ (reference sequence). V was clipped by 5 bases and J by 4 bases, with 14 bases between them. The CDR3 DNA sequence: TGTGCCAGCAGCCCCGCGAGTGGGGGAGAGACCCAGTACTTC. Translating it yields CASSPASGGETQYF.

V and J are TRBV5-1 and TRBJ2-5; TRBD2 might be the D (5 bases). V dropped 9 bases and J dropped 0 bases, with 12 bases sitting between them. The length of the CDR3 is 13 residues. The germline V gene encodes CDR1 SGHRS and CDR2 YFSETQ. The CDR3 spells CATQADDQETQYF. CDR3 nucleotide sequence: TGCGCCACCCAAGCGGACGACCAAGAGACCCAGTACTTC. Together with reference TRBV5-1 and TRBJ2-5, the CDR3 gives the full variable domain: KAGVTQTPRYLIKTRGQQVTLSCSPISGHRSVSWYQQTPGQGLQFLFEYFSETQRNKGNFPGRFSGRQFSNSRSEMNVSTLELGDSALYLCATQADDQETQYFGPGTRLLVL.

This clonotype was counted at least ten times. CDR3 residues: CAISERADSSYEQYF. The DNA of the CDR3 is TGTGCCATCAGTGAGAGGGCGGACTCTTCCTACGAGCAGTACTTC. This rearrangement joins TRBV10-3 to TRBJ2-7; maybe TRBD2 (5 bases). V was pared by 2 bases and J by 1 base, with 12 bases between. The CDR3 runs 15 residues. Germline V gene sequence: CDR1 ENHRY, CDR2 SYGVKD.

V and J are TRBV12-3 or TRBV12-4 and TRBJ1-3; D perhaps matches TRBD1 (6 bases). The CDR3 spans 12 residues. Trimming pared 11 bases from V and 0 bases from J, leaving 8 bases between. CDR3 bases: TGTGCCTTCAGGGGCTCTGGAAACACCATATATTTT. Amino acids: CAFRGSGNTIYF.

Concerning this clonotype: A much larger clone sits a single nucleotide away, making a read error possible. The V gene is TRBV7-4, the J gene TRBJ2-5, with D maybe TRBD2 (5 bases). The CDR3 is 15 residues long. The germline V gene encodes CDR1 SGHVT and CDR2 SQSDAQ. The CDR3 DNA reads TGTACCAGCAGCGTAGATGGGAGCTCTCAAGAGACCCAGTACTTC. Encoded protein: CTSSVDGSSQETQYF.

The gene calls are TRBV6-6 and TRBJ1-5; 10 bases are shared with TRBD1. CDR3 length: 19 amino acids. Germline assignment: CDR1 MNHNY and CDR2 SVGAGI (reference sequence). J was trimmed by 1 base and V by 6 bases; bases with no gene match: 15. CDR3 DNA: TGTGCCAGCAGAACCACCCGGGACAGGGGTCTCTCCAGCAATCAGCCCCAGCATTTT. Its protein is CASRTTRDRGLSSNQPQHF.

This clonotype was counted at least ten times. CDR3: CASSESGEAETQYF. CDR3 in DNA: TGTGCCAGCAGCGAGAGTGGGGAGGCTGAGACCCAGTACTTC. V and J are TRBV7-9 and TRBJ2-5; the D gene is possibly TRBD2 (6 bases). This CDR3 spans 14 amino acids. Germline V gene data show CDR1 as SEHNR and CDR2 as FQNEAQ (reference sequence). The V end was cut by 5 bases, the J end by 5 bases, with 15 bases between.

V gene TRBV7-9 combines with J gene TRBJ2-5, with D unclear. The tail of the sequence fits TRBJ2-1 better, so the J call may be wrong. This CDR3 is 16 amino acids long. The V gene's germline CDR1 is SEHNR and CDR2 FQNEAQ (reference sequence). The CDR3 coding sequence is TGTGCCAGCAGCTTCGACGGTGGGGTGGGAAACAATGAGCAGTTCTTC. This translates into CASSFDGGVGNNEQFF.

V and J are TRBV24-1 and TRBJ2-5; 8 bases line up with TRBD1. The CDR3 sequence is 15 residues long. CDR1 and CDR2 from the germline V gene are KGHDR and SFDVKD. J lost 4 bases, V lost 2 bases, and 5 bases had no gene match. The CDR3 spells CATSDSGQGPETQYF. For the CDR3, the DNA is TGTGCCACCAGTGATTCCGGACAGGGACCAGAGACCCAGTACTTC.

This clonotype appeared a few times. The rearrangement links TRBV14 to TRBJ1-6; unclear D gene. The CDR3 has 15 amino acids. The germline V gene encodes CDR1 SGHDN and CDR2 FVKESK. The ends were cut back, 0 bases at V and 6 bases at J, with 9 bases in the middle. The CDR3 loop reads CASSQDIGLNSPLHF. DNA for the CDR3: TGTGCCAGCAGCCAAGATATCGGCCTTAATTCACCCCTCCACTTT.

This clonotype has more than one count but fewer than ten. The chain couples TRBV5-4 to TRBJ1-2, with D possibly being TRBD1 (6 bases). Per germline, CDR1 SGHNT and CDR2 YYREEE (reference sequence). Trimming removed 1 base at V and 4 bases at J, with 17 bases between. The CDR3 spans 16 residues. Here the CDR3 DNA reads TGTGCCAGCAGCTTGCCGGCGGGGGGCGCTGTCTATGGCTACACCTTC. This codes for CASSLPAGGAVYGYTF.

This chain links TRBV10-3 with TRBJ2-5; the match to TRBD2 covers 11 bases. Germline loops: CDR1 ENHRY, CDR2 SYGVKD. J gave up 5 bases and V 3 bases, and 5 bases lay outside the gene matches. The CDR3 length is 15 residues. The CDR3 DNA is TGTGCCATCAGTGAACTAGCGGGAGCTCGGGAGACCCAGTACTTC. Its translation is CAISELAGARETQYF.

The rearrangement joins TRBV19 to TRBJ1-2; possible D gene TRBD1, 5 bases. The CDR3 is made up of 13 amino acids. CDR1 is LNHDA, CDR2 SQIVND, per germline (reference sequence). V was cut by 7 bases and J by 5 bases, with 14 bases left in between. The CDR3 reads CASTKQESYGYTF. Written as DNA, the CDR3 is TGTGCCAGTACCAAACAGGAGTCTTATGGCTACACCTTC. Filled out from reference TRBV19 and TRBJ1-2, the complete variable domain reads DGGITQSPKYLFRKEGQNVTLSCEQNLNHDAMYWYRQDPGQGLRLIYYSQIVNDFQKGDIAEGYSVSREKKESFPLTVTSAQKNPTAFYLCASTKQESYGYTFGSGTRLTVV.

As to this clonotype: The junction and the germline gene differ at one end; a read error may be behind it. The CDR3: CASSLGVQVNQAQHF. The CDR3 bases are TGTGCCAGCAGTTTAGGAGTACAAGTCAATCAGGCCCAGCATTTT. The genes are TRBV12-3 or TRBV12-4 and TRBJ1-5; D is undetermined. CDR3 length equals 15 residues.

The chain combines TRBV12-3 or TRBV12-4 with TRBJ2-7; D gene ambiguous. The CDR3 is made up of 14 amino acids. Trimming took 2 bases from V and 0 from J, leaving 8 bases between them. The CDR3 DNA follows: TGTGCCAGCAGTTTATCCCCCCACTCCTACGAGCAGTACTTC. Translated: CASSLSPHSYEQYF.

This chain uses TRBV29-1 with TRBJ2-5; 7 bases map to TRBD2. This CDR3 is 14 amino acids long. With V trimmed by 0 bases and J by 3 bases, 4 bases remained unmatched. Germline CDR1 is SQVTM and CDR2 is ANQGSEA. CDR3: CSVEDNGTKETQYF. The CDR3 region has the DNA TGCAGCGTTGAAGATAATGGGACTAAAGAGACCCAGTACTTC.

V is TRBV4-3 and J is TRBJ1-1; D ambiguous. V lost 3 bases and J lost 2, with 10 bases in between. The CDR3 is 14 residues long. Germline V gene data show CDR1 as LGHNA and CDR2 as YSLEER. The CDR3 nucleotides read TGCGCCAGCAGCCACAATCAAATAAACACTGAAGCTTTCTTT. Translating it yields CASSHNQINTEAFF.